One sample yielded the 26 T cell receptor beta chains listed below, sequenced in a study of shared clonotypes between healthy human individuals. In the naive CD8 group, cells lacked CD45RO and were positively selected for CCR7, so terminally differentiated effector memory CD45RA+ cells were left out. Clones were read by immunoSEQ multiplex PCR, and TCRdb kept only the in-frame ones, dropping some. The sample yields about 2.1 million clones, approximately 92% seen once. Sequencing used naive CD8+ T cells from PBMCs. These receptors were obtained from a man younger than 35 in good health. Some clones in this sample may be carry-over from other donors' samples.

V and J are TRBV7-9 and TRBJ2-1, with TRBD2 matching 7 bases. Germline V gives CDR1 SEHNR, CDR2 FQNEAQ (reference sequence). The CDR3 has 15 amino acids. V trimming: 5 bases; J trimming: 2 bases; junction bases outside the gene matches: 6. CDR3 bases: TGTGCCAGCAGCCGGTGGGAGGGAACCTACAATGAGCAGTTCTTC. Amino acids: CASSRWEGTYNEQFF.

The rearrangement links TRBV6-5 to TRBJ2-1, with D unclear. The CDR3 totals 11 residues. V lost 6 bases, J lost 8 bases, and 8 bases lay in between. The germline gives CDR1 MNHEY, CDR2 SVGAGI. The chain's CDR3 is CASSWHDEQFF. CDR3 DNA sequence: TGTGCCAGCAGCTGGCACGATGAGCAGTTCTTC.

The genes are TRBV28 and TRBJ2-7, with D perhaps matching TRBD2 (6 bases). Trimming stripped 5 bases from V and 0 bases from J, with 17 bases between. This CDR3 has 16 amino acids. Germline-derived CDR1 and CDR2 are MDHEN and SYDVKM. CDR3 residues: CASSPITSSFSYEQYF. Written as DNA, the CDR3 is TGTGCCAGCAGTCCTATCACTAGCTCCTTCTCCTACGAGCAGTACTTC.

The V call is TRBV16, the J call TRBJ1-2, with D uncertain. Germline CDR1 and CDR2: KGHSY and FQNENV. Between the trimmed V and J ends, which lost 3 bases and 0 bases, there was a span of 14 bases. This CDR3 has 16 amino acids. CDR3 region: CASSHGPSGANYGYTF. CDR3 bases: TGTGCCAGCAGCCATGGCCCGAGCGGTGCTAACTATGGCTACACCTTC.

Worth noting for this clone: No conserved phenylalanine or tryptophan is present at the end of the CDR3, so a read error is the likely explanation. The chain carries TRBV7-9 and TRBJ2-7; maybe TRBD2 (6 bases). The CDR3 is 13 residues long. Germline V gene data show CDR1 as SEHNR and CDR2 as FQNEAQ (reference sequence). The ends were cut back, 5 bases at V and 3 bases at J, with 11 bases in the middle. The CDR3 nucleotides read TGTGCCAGCAGCCTTAGCGGCAGCTACGAGCAGTACCTC. Amino acids: CASSLSGSYEQYL.

The rearrangement uses TRBV9 and TRBJ2-7; 7 bases line up with TRBD2. The CDR3 spans 14 residues. Losses at the gene ends were 0 bases for V and 5 bases for J; bases not matched to a gene: 5. CDR1 is SGDLS, CDR2 YYNGEE, per germline. The CDR3 sequence: CASSVGGGRDEQYF. The CDR3 DNA sequence: TGTGCCAGCAGCGTAGGCGGGGGTAGGGACGAGCAGTACTTC.

The chain combines TRBV28 with TRBJ2-1; D is perhaps TRBD1 (6 bases). Trimming took off 11 bases at V and 8 bases at J, with 19 bases between the two ends. This CDR3 region has 13 residues. Germline lookup yields CDR1 MDHEN and CDR2 SYDVKM. The CDR3: CAAGTMGLDEQFF. CDR3 coding DNA: TGTGCCGCCGGGACAATGGGATTGGATGAGCAGTTCTTC.

V and J are TRBV21-1 and TRBJ2-7. TRBV21-1 represents a pseudogene. The CDR3 is made up of 17 amino acids. The chain's CDR3 is CASSKAPKGPPPWEQYF. Written as DNA, the CDR3 is TGTGCCAGCAGCAAGGCCCCTAAGGGTCCACCCCCCTGGGAGCAGTACTTC.

The J gene is TRBJ1-2, the V gene TRBV9; D possibly corresponds to TRBD1 (6 bases). This CDR3 comprises 15 residues. V was pared by 0 bases and J by 4 bases, with 13 bases between. Germline V lookup: CDR1 SGDLS, CDR2 YYNGEE. The CDR3 loop reads CASSVGRQGTYGYTF. In nucleotides, the CDR3 is TGTGCCAGCAGCGTAGGTAGGCAGGGGACCTATGGCTACACCTTC.

V gene TRBV28 combines with J gene TRBJ2-2, with 9 nucleotides matching TRBD2. V shed 2 bases, J shed 6 bases, and the junction held 4 bases outside the gene matches. The CDR3 covers 15 residues. The germline CDR1 and CDR2 sequences are MDHEN and SYDVKM. This chain's CDR3 is CASSLVAGAPGELFF. The CDR3 nucleotides read TGTGCCAGCAGTTTAGTAGCGGGAGCTCCCGGGGAGCTGTTTTTT.

The gene calls are TRBV27 and TRBJ1-1; 9 bases map to TRBD1. V trimming: 3 bases; J trimming: 8 bases; junction bases outside the gene matches: 13. CDR3 length: 16 residues. The germline gives CDR1 MNHEY, CDR2 SMNVEV (reference sequence). In nucleotides, the CDR3 is TGTGCCAGCAGTTTTAATCTGCAAACAGGGGGCCGGGAAGCTTTCTTT. Translated, it gives CASSFNLQTGGREAFF.

The chain carries TRBV19 and TRBJ2-1; 9 nucleotides align to TRBD1. J lost 16 bases, V lost 6 bases, and 7 bases had no gene match. The CDR3 loop spans 11 amino acids. The germline gives CDR1 LNHDA, CDR2 SQIVND (reference sequence). CDR3 region: CASRFGTGQFF. For the CDR3, the DNA is TGTGCCAGTAGGTTCGGGACAGGGCAATTCTTC.

The chain carries TRBV4-3 and TRBJ1-4; a possible D gene is TRBD1 (6 bases). Trimming pared 0 bases from V and 8 bases from J, leaving 13 bases between. The CDR3 runs 15 residues. The germline V gene encodes CDR1 LGHNA and CDR2 YSLEER. CDR3 sequence: CASSQDTGGGEKLFF. As DNA, the CDR3 is TGCGCCAGCAGCCAAGATACGGGGGGGGGCGAAAAACTGTTTTTT.

The chain joins TRBV7-8 to TRBJ2-2, with no clear D. This CDR3 comprises 16 residues. Germline V CDR1 and CDR2: SGHVS, FQNEAQ. The V gene lost 5 bases and the J gene lost 0 bases, with 13 bases spanning the gap. CDR3 sequence reads: CASSARLDTNTGELFF. The DNA for the CDR3 is TGTGCCAGCAGCGCCCGACTCGACACGAACACCGGGGAGCTGTTTTTT. Looking up the rest from reference TRBV7-8 and TRBJ2-2 gives the full variable domain: GAGVSQSPRYKVAKRGQDVALRCDPISGHVSLFWYQQALGQGPEFLTYFQNEAQLDKSGLPSDRFFAERPEGSVSTLKIQRTQQEDSAVYLCASSARLDTNTGELFFGEGSRLTVL.

This chain uses TRBV7-9 with TRBJ2-1; D unclear. Germline loops: CDR1 SEHNR, CDR2 FQNEAQ (reference sequence). The CDR3 loop spans 16 amino acids. Trimming left V 0 bases short and J 0 bases short, with 9 bases between. CDR3 in amino acids: CASSLAGYSSYNEQFF. In DNA, the CDR3 is TGTGCCAGCAGCTTAGCAGGGTACAGCTCCTACAATGAGCAGTTCTTC.

The chain carries TRBV11-2 and TRBJ2-2, with 7 nucleotides matching TRBD2. Germline V gene data show CDR1 as SGHAT and CDR2 as FQNNGV. The CDR3 covers 16 residues. The V and J ends lost 5 bases and 0 bases, in that order; junction bases with no gene match: 6. The DNA for the CDR3 is TGTGCCAGCAGCGGGAGGGGCACCTCGAACACCGGGGAGCTGTTTTTT. Protein: CASSGRGTSNTGELFF.

This chain links TRBV29-1 with TRBJ1-4, with 7 bases identical to TRBD1. The CDR3 totals 14 residues. Per germline, CDR1 SQVTM and CDR2 ANQGSEA. Germline trimming cut 4 bases from V and 4 bases from J; bases unmatched to any gene: 6. CDR3: CSVGDRDSNEKLFF. CDR3 in DNA: TGCAGCGTTGGGGACCGGGACAGTAATGAAAAACTGTTTTTT.

This clone has just one count. CDR3 sequence (DNA): TGTGCCAGCAGCCCACCTAGGAGCTCCTACGAGCAGTACTTC. Its translation is CASSPPRSSYEQYF. The J gene is TRBJ2-7, the V gene TRBV7-9; D gene ambiguous. Germline CDR1 and CDR2: SEHNR and FQNEAQ (reference sequence). The V end was cut by 5 bases, the J end by 0 bases, with 11 bases between. This CDR3 has 14 residues.

This clone has a single count. CDR3 sequence reads: CASSLPRGVEYF. CDR3 DNA: TGTGCCAGCAGTTTGCCCAGGGGAGTAGAGTACTTC. The rearrangement uses TRBV27 and TRBJ2-5; D may be TRBD1 (6 bases). The CDR3 extends over 12 amino acids. Germline V gene data show CDR1 as MNHEY and CDR2 as SMNVEV (reference sequence). V was cut by 3 bases and J by 12 bases, with 14 bases left in between.

The chain combines TRBV2 with TRBJ2-7; tentative D call: TRBD1 (6 bases). Germline lookup yields CDR1 SNHLY and CDR2 FYNNEI. V was trimmed by 4 bases and J by 0 bases, leaving 10 bases between them. The CDR3 loop spans 14 amino acids. The CDR3 nucleotides are TGTGCCAGCAGTGTCGAGGACAGCTCCTACGAGCAGTACTTC. Encoded protein: CASSVEDSSYEQYF.

The gene calls are TRBV7-3 and TRBJ2-3, with 9 bases fitting TRBD2. The germline gives CDR1 SGHTA, CDR2 FQGTGA. After removal of 4 bases from V and 2 bases from J, the junction contained 1 base not matched to a gene. The CDR3 consists of 14 residues. The CDR3 DNA follows: TGTGCCAGCAGCTCTAGCGGGACCACAGATACGCAGTATTTT. This sequence encodes CASSSSGTTDTQYF.

The V gene is TRBV30, the J gene TRBJ2-1, with 14 bases aligning to TRBD2. Losses at the gene ends were 3 bases for V and 9 bases for J; bases not matched to a gene: 10. CDR3 length equals 16 residues. Germline V gives CDR1 GTSNPN, CDR2 SVGIG (reference sequence). The CDR3 DNA reads as TGTGCCTGGAGCGGGGGACTAGCGGGAGTGGACCGTGAGCAGTTCTTC. Protein sequence: CAWSGGLAGVDREQFF.

This clone turned up a few times. The V gene is TRBV4-1, the J gene TRBJ1-1; tentatively, D is TRBD1 (5 bases). Germline CDR1 and CDR2: MGHRA and YSYEKL. Trimming removed 3 bases from V and 5 bases from J, with 22 bases in between. CDR3 length equals 17 residues. The CDR3 loop is CASSHSDRGQRGTEAFF. DNA for the CDR3: TGCGCCAGCAGCCATTCCGATAGGGGCCAACGAGGGACTGAAGCTTTCTTT.

The chain couples TRBV27 to TRBJ1-4, with unresolved D. The CDR3 runs 11 residues. In germline, CDR1 is MNHEY, CDR2 SMNVEV (reference sequence). With 5 bases removed from V and 11 bases from J, the gap between germline ends came to 9 bases. CDR3 in amino acids: CASSNGGKLFF. Here the CDR3 DNA reads TGTGCCAGCAGTAATGGTGGGAAACTGTTTTTT.

This chain uses TRBV27 with TRBJ1-5; D unresolved. V shed 2 bases and J shed 0 bases, with 8 bases lying between them. From germline, CDR1 is MNHEY and CDR2 SMNVEV (reference sequence). The CDR3 is 15 residues long. CDR3 sequence (DNA): TGTGCCAGCAGTTTAATAACGGGTAGCAATCAGCCCCAGCATTTT. As protein: CASSLITGSNQPQHF.

This chain links TRBV10-3 with TRBJ1-2; no reliable D call. The CDR3 covers 14 residues. Trimming took 0 bases from V and 4 from J, leaving 9 bases between them. CDR1 is ENHRY and CDR2 is SYGVKD in the germline V gene. The DNA of the CDR3 is TGTGCCATCAGTGAGTCGAGTAGGTCCTATGGCTACACCTTC. It translates to CAISESSRSYGYTF.